This TCR beta chain was captured by sequencing in a study of OX40 agonist ivuxolimab in advanced cancers. Study context: The patients got ivuxolimab, which is an agonistic anti-OX40 (CD134) antibody. Males comprised 75% to 90% of the group, whose mean age was around 62 years (range about 23 to 80). Points from the study as a whole: Not determined was the antigen specificity of the expanded peripheral T cells. CD4+ and CD8+ T cells in blood underwent clonal expansion by week 6 at 0.1 to 3.0 mg/kg.

On this clone: The antigen remains undetermined.

Germline-derived CDR1 and CDR2 are SEHNR and FQNEAQ (reference sequence). This CDR3 region has 15 residues. V was clipped by 4 bases and J by 5 bases; unmatched bases: 7. Only in-frame clones appear in the TCRdb table, and some are missing; sequencing was by immunoSEQ multiplex PCR. The sample consists of about 76,000 clones, around nine tenths of them appearing once. Material: CD4+ or CD8+ T cells sorted from blood, obtained in a trial of the OX40 agonist ivuxolimab. The chain uses TRBV7-9 and TRBJ2-2, with 7 positions matching TRBD1. This sequence was found in an adult with an advanced solid tumor such as melanoma, head and neck, liver or kidney cancer. The CDR3 loop reads CASSSLTGRTGELFF. The CDR3 DNA reads as TGTGCCAGCAGCTCGCTGACAGGGCGGACCGGGGAGCTGTTTTTT.